A selection of T cell receptor beta chains follows, all from one sample in a study of T cell repertoires in cytomegalovirus infection. TCRdb independently ran MiXCR on the reads; one entry per CDR3 protein. This sample carries 830,000 or so distinct CDR3 sequences, 30% to 35% of them seen once, and the ten largest clones take about an eighth. Their antigen targets remain unknown. Sequencing used cultured CD8+ T cells from PBMCs, obtained from culture after CMV antigen stimulation. The source is a human donor in good health (CMV status not recorded). Some clones in this sample may be carry-over from other donors' samples. The CDR3 runs from the conserved cysteine through the conserved F or W. Each record gives: J gene, clone size, D gene, V gene, CDR3 protein, CDR3 DNA. D genes are given only for firm matches. Not all rows give a size; the values are once, few, many and, for expanded clones, a class.

TRBJ2-1,-,TRBD1,TRBV15,CVTSRTGTGYNEQFF,TGTGTCACCAGCAGAACCGGGACAGGGTACAATGAGCAGTTCTTC
TRBJ1-4,-,-,TRBV27,CASSLEPDGEKLFF,TGTGCCAGCAGTTTAGAGCCGGACGGGGAAAAACTGTTTTTT
TRBJ1-5,few,-,TRBV5-5,CASSLRVDQPQHF,TGTGCCAGCAGCTTGCGGGTTGACCAGCCCCAGCATTTT
TRBJ1-1,few,-,TRBV11-2,CASSLGRRLSEAFF,TGTGCCAGCAGCTTAGGCCGCAGATTGTCTGAAGCTTTCTTT
TRBJ1-1,once,TRBD1,TRBV7-9,CASSWTGRDMNTEAFF,TGTGCCAGCAGCTGGACAGGGAGGGACATGAACACTGAAGCTTTCTTT
TRBJ2-7,-,-,TRBV14,CASSWGGRYEQYF,TGTGCCAGTTCTTGGGGAGGCCGATACGAGCAGTACTTC
TRBJ1-4,-,-,TRBV10-3,CAISVSDNLNEKLFF,TGTGCCATCAGTGTTTCAGATAACTTGAATGAAAAACTGTTTTTT
TRBJ1-2,-,-,TRBV5-1,CASSLDLGYGYTF,TGCGCCAGCAGCTTGGACCTAGGGTATGGCTACACCTTC
TRBJ2-7,-,-,TRBV12-3/TRBV12-4,CASSADGGGFEQYF,TGTGCCAGCAGCGCGGATGGAGGGGGGTTCGAGCAGTACTTC
TRBJ2-1,few,-,TRBV6-5,CASSYRGIEQFF,TGTGCCAGCAGTTACCGGGGGATTGAGCAGTTCTTC
TRBJ2-3,many,-,TRBV12-3/TRBV12-4,CASTKTTYTDTQYF,TGTGCCAGCACTAAAACGACCTACACAGATACGCAGTATTTT
TRBJ2-7,-,-,TRBV2,CACLGGTATYEQYF,TGTGCCTGCCTAGGGGGGACAGCAACCTACGAGCAGTACTTC
TRBJ1-5,-,-,TRBV27,CASSSLGGNQPQHF,TGTGCCAGCAGTTCCCTCGGGGGAAATCAGCCCCAGCATTTT
TRBJ2-7,-,-,TRBV10-3,CAISESGTSYEQYF,TGTGCCATCAGTGAGTCGGGGACTTCCTACGAGCAGTACTTC
TRBJ1-4,-,-,TRBV12-3/TRBV12-4,CASRTAEATNEKLFF,TGTGCCAGCAGGACAGCAGAAGCAACTAATGAAAAACTGTTTTTT
TRBJ2-1,many,TRBD2,TRBV10-3,CAISDYHGGASEQFF,TGTGCCATCAGTGATTACCACGGGGGGGCAAGTGAGCAGTTCTTC
TRBJ2-2,-,TRBD2,TRBV7-9,CASSLRLAGPGELFF,TGTGCCAGCAGCTTAAGACTAGCGGGACCCGGGGAGCTGTTTTTT
TRBJ2-1,few,-,TRBV12-3/TRBV12-4,CASSLPVSSGGANEQFF,TGTGCCAGCAGTTTACCCGTTTCTAGTGGGGGGGCCAATGAGCAGTTCTTC
TRBJ2-1,-,-,TRBV18,CASSPSPFFPGIFQFF,TGTGCCAGCTCACCATCCCCTTTTTTCCCGGGGATATTCCAGTTCTTC
TRBJ1-6,many,-,TRBV9,CASSVVGANNSPLHF,TGTGCCAGCAGCGTAGTGGGGGCCAATAATTCACCCCTCCACTTT
TRBJ1-2,many,TRBD1,TRBV12-3/TRBV12-4,CASSGQGAYYGYTF,TGTGCCAGCAGTGGACAGGGGGCCTACTATGGCTACACCTTC
TRBJ1-2,few,-,TRBV19,CASRTGGASGYTF,TGTGCCAGTAGAACGGGGGGCGCCTCTGGCTACACCTTC
TRBJ2-1,many,-,TRBV7-2,CASSLVGPPYNEQFF,TGTGCCAGCAGCTTAGTGGGGCCTCCTTACAATGAGCAGTTCTTC
TRBJ1-1,many,-,TRBV7-6,CASSYILETEAFF,TGTGCCAGCAGTTACATACTGGAAACTGAAGCTTTCTTT
TRBJ1-1,-,-,TRBV19,CASSTRRRDTEAFF,TGTGCCAGTAGCACGAGAAGGAGGGACACTGAAGCTTTCTTT
TRBJ2-3,few,-,TRBV6-4,CASSEGSTDTQYF,TGTGCCAGCAGTGAGGGAAGCACAGATACGCAGTATTTT
TRBJ2-5,few,-,TRBV14,CASSQDFRQQETQYF,TGTGCCAGCAGCCAAGATTTTAGGCAGCAAGAGACCCAGTACTTC
TRBJ1-6,once,-,TRBV11-2,CASSSWGTNRGHRNSPLHF,TGTGCCAGCAGCTCATGGGGGACCAATCGGGGACATAGAAATTCACCCCTCCACTTT
TRBJ2-5,-,-,TRBV27,CASSLLGEMETQYF,TGTGCCAGCAGTTTATTAGGGGAGATGGAGACCCAGTACTTC
TRBJ1-1,few,-,TRBV12-3/TRBV12-4,CASSSSREAFF,TGTGCCAGCAGTTCTAGCCGAGAAGCTTTCTTT
TRBJ2-5,few,TRBD1,TRBV6-2/TRBV6-3,CASSGFSGQGAYDQETQYF,TGTGCCAGCAGTGGATTCTCGGGACAGGGGGCATACGACCAAGAGACCCAGTACTTC
TRBJ1-5,many,-,TRBV6-1,CASSEVSWVLEPQHF,TGTGCCAGCAGTGAAGTAAGCTGGGTTTTAGAGCCCCAGCATTTT
TRBJ2-1,-,TRBD1,TRBV20-1,CSASDREIINEQFF,TGCAGTGCATCGGACAGGGAGATAATCAATGAGCAGTTCTTC
TRBJ2-5,-,-,TRBV7-9,CASSTGVKETQYF,TGTGCCAGCAGTACCGGGGTAAAAGAGACCCAGTACTTC
TRBJ1-2,-,TRBD1,TRBV6-1,CANRLQGENYGYTF,TGTGCCAACAGACTTCAGGGGGAAAACTATGGCTACACCTTC
TRBJ2-5,few,TRBD2,TRBV5-6,CASSFGTSALQETQYF,TGTGCCAGCAGCTTTGGGACTAGCGCCCTCCAAGAGACCCAGTACTTC
TRBJ2-7,-,TRBD1,TRBV4-1,CASSRGQGDYEQYF,TGCGCCAGCAGCCGGGGACAGGGGGACTACGAGCAGTACTTC